Listed below are T cell receptor beta chains from one sample, sequenced in a study of vaccination and CD4 T cells after COVID-19. TCRdb independently ran MiXCR on the PCR reads; one entry per CDR3 protein. The table records 20,000 to 25,000 distinct CDR3 sequences, under 65% of them present only once. These receptors' antigens are unknown. This sample comprised CD4+ T cells from blood, cultured in vitro, obtained after SARS-CoV-2 vaccination. The receptors were sampled from a human donor who received a COVID-19 vaccine. Both conserved end residues are part of each CDR3. A D gene is named only where the DNA matches it firmly. Size is stated for part of the rows, as once, few or many counts, or as a class when the clone is expanded.

d_call,j_call,clone_size,v_call,cdr3_nt,cdr3_aa
.,TRBJ2-2,.,TRBV7-9,TGTGCCAGCAGCTTATCGGACGGCGGGGAGCTGTTTTTT,CASSLSDGGELFF
TRBD2,TRBJ2-3,.,TRBV6-5,TGTGCCAGCAGTTACTCGGGGGGGTTTGGGGATACGCAGTATTTT,CASSYSGGFGDTQYF
.,TRBJ2-7,.,TRBV7-6,TGTGCCAGCAGCTGGACGGAAACCTACGAGCAGTACTTC,CASSWTETYEQYF
.,TRBJ2-7,.,TRBV30,TGTGCCTGGAGTCTCGTTAGGAGCTCTCCACCCTACGAGCAGTACTTC,CAWSLVRSSPPYEQYF
TRBD1,TRBJ1-2,few,TRBV2,TGTGCCAGCGCCAGACAGGGAATCTATGGCTACACCTTC,CASARQGIYGYTF
TRBD1,TRBJ1-2,.,TRBV20-1,TGCAGTGCTAGATCCCACAGGGGGCCGGATGGCTACACCTTC,CSARSHRGPDGYTF
.,TRBJ1-2,.,TRBV20-1,TGCAGTGCTAGGGTCGGGAATCCACGTGGCTACACCTTC,CSARVGNPRGYTF
.,TRBJ1-2,.,TRBV29-1,TGCAGCGTCCGCGAGGGTCCGGGTACCTACACCTTC,CSVREGPGTYTF
TRBD1,TRBJ1-2,.,TRBV5-1,TGCGCCAGCAGCCAGAGGCCTCCAGGGGGCGATGGCTACACCTTC,CASSQRPPGGDGYTF
TRBD1,TRBJ1-6,.,TRBV19,TGTGCCAGTAGTAGGACAGGCTATAATTCACCCCTCCACTTT,CASSRTGYNSPLHF
TRBD2,TRBJ2-5,.,TRBV20-1,TGCAGTGCTACCGGGACTAGTGGAGAGACCCAGTACTTC,CSATGTSGETQYF
TRBD2,TRBJ2-2,.,TRBV10-1,TGCGCCAGCAGTGAGAGGACTAGCGGGGGCACCGGGGAGCTGTTTTTT,CASSERTSGGTGELFF
TRBD1,TRBJ2-5,few,TRBV7-2,TGTGCCAGCAGCTTAGACGGGACAGGGGGAGAGACCCAGTACTTC,CASSLDGTGGETQYF